Listed below are T cell receptor beta chains from one sample, sequenced in a study of blood T cells in healthy people across ages. One entry per CDR3 protein, called by TCRdb with MiXCR from the 5' RACE reads. The repertoire holds some 1.5 million distinct CDR3 sequences, with 28% as singletons. Sample: blood. Source of these receptors: a woman aged 30 to 39 in good health. Each CDR3 is given with its conserved first and last residue. The D gene is left open where the match is weak. Where a row states a size, it is once, few, many or the class of an expanded clone; other rows omit it.

CDR3	DNA	size	D	J	V
CSVGTEGLNTEAFF	TGCAGCGTTGGGACGGAGGGATTGAACACTGAAGCTTTCTTT	-	-	TRBJ1-1	TRBV29-1
CASSQKAGTQYF	TGTGCCAGCAGCCAAAAGGCAGGTACGCAGTATTTT	-	-	TRBJ2-3	TRBV3-1
CSVEVPESYEQYF	TGCAGCGTTGAAGTCCCGGAGTCCTACGAGCAGTACTTC	many	-	TRBJ2-7	TRBV29-1
CSARDPATRETQYF	TGCAGTGCTAGAGATCCAGCTACTAGGGAGACCCAGTACTTC	few	-	TRBJ2-5	TRBV20-1
CATSDPPELNTQYF	TGTGCCACCAGTGACCCGCCGGAGTTGAATACGCAGTATTTT	few	-	TRBJ2-3	TRBV24-1
CASSPEEDGVTDTQYF	TGTGCCAGCAGCCCGGAGGAGGACGGGGTCACAGATACGCAGTATTTT	few	-	TRBJ2-3	TRBV3-1
CASSPGQGEQPQHF	TGCGCCAGCAGCCCGGGACAGGGTGAACAGCCCCAGCATTTT	few	TRBD1	TRBJ1-5	TRBV5-1
CASSYSGGEQYF	TGTGCCAGCAGTTACTCGGGGGGCGAGCAGTACTTC	many	-	TRBJ2-7	TRBV6-6
CSVEDLSDRMKGEQYF	TGCAGCGTTGAAGATCTTTCCGACAGGATGAAGGGCGAGCAGTACTTC	-	-	TRBJ2-7	TRBV29-1
CASSLYPGLAGGDNEQFF	TGTGCCAGCAGTCTCTATCCGGGACTAGCGGGGGGTGACAATGAGCAGTTCTTC	-	TRBD2	TRBJ2-1	TRBV12-3/TRBV12-4
CASSLSGSISYNEQFF	TGTGCCAGCAGTCTTAGCGGGAGTATATCCTACAATGAGCAGTTCTTC	-	TRBD2	TRBJ2-1	TRBV7-2
CASSQDQGGRLAGEDTQYF	TGTGCCAGCAGCCAAGATCAAGGGGGGAGACTAGCGGGGGAAGATACGCAGTATTTT	-	TRBD2	TRBJ2-3	TRBV3-1
CASSRRVDSYNEQFF	TGTGCCAGCAGTCGCAGGGTGGACTCCTACAATGAGCAGTTCTTC	few	-	TRBJ2-1	TRBV6-6
CAGSRQGASYNEQFF	TGTGCCGGCAGCCGACAGGGTGCCTCCTACAATGAGCAGTTCTTC	-	TRBD1	TRBJ2-1	TRBV7-9
CAISDPGANVLTF	TGTGCCATCAGTGATCCTGGGGCCAACGTCCTGACTTTC	many	-	TRBJ2-6	TRBV10-3
CASRVGAERRSQETQYF	TGTGCCAGCAGGGTGGGGGCCGAGCGACGCAGCCAAGAGACCCAGTACTTC	-	-	TRBJ2-5	TRBV2
CASSDGGEETQYF	TGTGCCAGCAGTGATGGCGGGGAAGAGACCCAGTACTTC	many	-	TRBJ2-5	TRBV2
CTSSPGDYGYTF	TGTACCAGCAGCCCCGGGGACTATGGCTACACCTTC	-	-	TRBJ1-2	TRBV7-8
CSAKQAWRDTEAFF	TGCAGTGCGAAACAGGCCTGGAGGGACACTGAAGCTTTCTTT	-	-	TRBJ1-1	TRBV20-1
CASSYGLGQINNEQFF	TGTGCCAGCAGTTACGGCTTGGGACAGATAAACAATGAGCAGTTCTTC	few	TRBD1	TRBJ2-1	TRBV6-2/TRBV6-3
CASSRRGRDTQYF	TGTGCCAGCAGCCGAAGGGGAAGGGATACGCAGTATTTT	-	-	TRBJ2-3	TRBV14
CASKARDRVRETQYF	TGCGCCAGCAAAGCACGGGACAGGGTTAGGGAGACCCAGTACTTC	many	TRBD1	TRBJ2-5	TRBV10-2
CSASPSGLAKNIQYF	TGCAGTGCTAGTCCTAGCGGCCTAGCCAAAAACATTCAGTACTTC	-	TRBD2	TRBJ2-4	TRBV20-1
CASSLLRGASGMNEQFF	TGTGCCAGCAGTTTACTTCGGGGGGCTAGTGGCATGAATGAGCAGTTCTTC	-	-	TRBJ2-1	TRBV27